The sequence of this T cell receptor (beta chain) was determined in a study of neurological immune-mediated disorders. cDNA synthesis was performed by 5'RACE with 10-nucleotide random UMIs. A single run covered 15-18 subjects with over 160 million TCR-beta sequences. Via MiXCR, TCRdb re-called the 5' RACE reads, giving one row per CDR3 protein. The sample records over 45,000 distinct CDR3 sequences, roughly 3.2% being singletons. PBMCs stored at -80 C, numbering 2 million, were the origin of the unsorted libraries. The length of the CDR3 is 13 residues. Germline lookup yields CDR1 MRHNA and CDR2 SNTAGT. V lost 2 bases, J lost 7 bases, and 10 bases lay in between. This clonotype was seen repeatedly, ten times or more. Its antigen is not identified. Study-wide results and limits: There was no clinical or MRI feature that was associated with the multiple sclerosis repertoire cluster.

Sequencing was done on a sample of PBMCs. This receptor was obtained from a woman aged 45-59 years with multiple sclerosis. This chain links TRBV6-4 with TRBJ2-3; no clear D gene. The CDR3 protein is CASSDSDQYTQYF. For the CDR3, the DNA is TGTGCCAGCAGTGACAGTGACCAATATACGCAGTATTTT.